One and the same sample provided the 27 T cell receptor beta chains below, sequenced in a study of Graves' ophthalmopathy and Graves' hyperthyroidism (dated by TCRdb to the late 2010s). The sample was run on an Illumina HiSeq 2000. TCR beta CDR3 regions were amplified from RNA transcripts for repertoire sequencing. A first-round RT-PCR used HTBI primers with the Qiagen OneStep RT-PCR kit, followed by a second-round multiplex PCR, size selection and purification. TCRdb reanalyzed the raw reads on its own, using fastp at Q25 for trimming and MiXCR for clone calling, and kept in-frame beta chains. Every CDR3 protein is listed once, alongside the most common genes and DNA of its rows. For this sample the table gives 500,000 to 800,000 distinct CDR3 sequences, of which roughly 39% were detected only once. The top ten clones comprise about 3.3% of the sample. Sequencing was carried out using peripheral blood. The receptors shown here come from an adult man with Graves' ophthalmopathy.

This clonotype has ten or more counts. The rearrangement links TRBV14 to TRBJ2-7, with a tentative D call TRBD2 (5 bases). Germline V gene sequence: CDR1 SGHDN, CDR2 FVKESK. There are 15 residues in the CDR3. Trimming cost V 4 bases and J 0 bases, with 13 bases left between them. Here the CDR3 reads CASSRTASGSYEQYF. In nucleotides, the CDR3 is TGTGCCAGCAGCCGGACTGCTTCGGGCTCCTACGAGCAGTACTTC. The variable domain in full, completed from reference TRBV14 and TRBJ2-7, reads EAGVTQFPSHSVIEKGQTVTLRCDPISGHDNLYWYRRVMGKEIKFLLHFVKESKQDESGMPNNRFLAERTGGTYSTLKVQPAELEDSGVYFCASSRTASGSYEQYFGPGTRLTVT.

This clonotype was counted many times. The rearrangement joins TRBV10-2 to TRBJ1-1; D may be TRBD1 (5 bases). Germline V gene sequence: CDR1 WSHSY, CDR2 SAAADI. The CDR3 runs to 15 residues. Trimming cost V 4 bases and J 6 bases, with 18 bases left between them. CDR3 sequence (DNA): TGCGCCAGCAGTGCGGCATCCCTATGGGGCGCTGAAGCTTTCTTT. Protein: CASSAASLWGAEAFF.

This clonotype turned up a few times. The CDR3 DNA sequence: TGTGCCAGCAGTAACCCCGGAACTAACTATGGCTACACCTTC. Translating it yields CASSNPGTNYGYTF. The rearrangement uses TRBV7-2 and TRBJ1-2; D ambiguous. The CDR3 length is 14 residues. Trimming took 6 bases from V and 0 from J, leaving 11 bases between them. Germline CDR1 and CDR2: SGHTA and FQGNSA.

This clonotype was counted only a few times. This chain uses TRBV11-2 with TRBJ2-7, with TRBD2 identical over 7 bases. The CDR3 totals 11 residues. The junction had 0 bases not matched to a gene; V was cut back by 1 base and J by 9 bases. Germline lookup yields CDR1 SGHAT and CDR2 FQNNGV. The CDR3 DNA is TGTGCCAGCAGCTTAGGGGAGGGGCAGTACTTC. The encoded protein is CASSLGEGQYF.

Many counts were recorded for this clonotype. This chain connects TRBV19 to TRBJ2-7; D may be TRBD2 (6 bases). The germline V gene has CDR1 LNHDA and CDR2 SQIVND (reference sequence). The CDR3 has 13 amino acids. Trimming stripped 3 bases from V and 4 bases from J, with 10 bases between. CDR3 sequence reads: CASSMGLTYEQYF. CDR3 DNA sequence: TGTGCCAGTAGTATGGGACTGACATACGAGCAGTACTTC.

The chain employs TRBV7-9 and TRBJ1-6, with D possibly matching TRBD1 (5 bases). The CDR3 runs 14 residues. With 3 bases removed from V and 8 bases from J, the gap between germline ends came to 11 bases. Germline CDR1 reads SEHNR; CDR2 reads FQNEAQ (reference sequence). The CDR3 DNA sequence: TGTGCCAGCAGCTTGACAGCGGCCCATTCACCCCTCCACTTT. Protein: CASSLTAAHSPLHF.

The rearrangement joins TRBV10-3 to TRBJ1-2, with TRBD1 matching 12 bases. Germline CDR1 ENHRY, CDR2 SYGVKD. The CDR3 loop spans 14 amino acids. J gave up 4 bases and V 10 bases, and 7 bases lay outside the gene matches. CDR3 residues: CASRDRGLSYGYTF. CDR3 nucleotides: TGTGCCAGCAGGGACAGGGGGCTATCCTATGGCTACACCTTC.

The chain employs TRBV29-1 and TRBJ2-5; D might be TRBD2 (6 bases). The CDR3 is 13 residues long. Germline loops: CDR1 SQVTM, CDR2 ANQGSEA. Trimming removed 4 bases at V and 4 bases at J, with 13 bases between. The CDR3 DNA follows: TGCAGCGTTGTGGTAAACGGGGGAGAGACCCAGTACTTC. Protein sequence: CSVVVNGGETQYF.

This clonotype has a handful of counts. The V and J genes are TRBV6-1 and TRBJ1-5; D is ambiguous. Germline values: CDR1 MNHNS, CDR2 SASEGT. V lost 6 bases and J 9 bases, leaving 12 bases between the germline ends. This CDR3 is 12 amino acids long. The CDR3 DNA reads TGTGCCAGCAGCCGCCTGCTGGGGCCCCAGCATTTT. Protein sequence: CASSRLLGPQHF.

The sample holds a few counts of this clonotype. The rearrangement links TRBV6-5 to TRBJ1-5; 8 bases are a match to TRBD1. Germline values: CDR1 MNHEY, CDR2 SVGAGI. The length of the CDR3 is 16 residues. The trim removed 5 bases at V and 0 bases at J, leaving 6 bases unmatched. CDR3 residues: CASSPTGGVSNQPQHF. Written as DNA, the CDR3 is TGTGCCAGCAGTCCCACAGGGGGAGTTAGCAATCAGCCCCAGCATTTT.

This clonotype was seen ten or more times. The chain uses TRBV7-9 and TRBJ2-3; D unclear. CDR1 SEHNR and CDR2 FQNEAQ come from the germline V gene (reference sequence). V dropped 6 bases and J dropped 0 bases, with 13 bases sitting between them. The CDR3 runs 15 residues. The CDR3 region has the DNA TGTGCCAGCAGGGGTACAGAGTCTAGCACAGATACGCAGTATTTT. This gives the protein CASRGTESSTDTQYF.

This clonotype was found many times. The genes are TRBV19 and TRBJ1-2; TRBD1 matches at 7 bases. The CDR3 is 12 residues long. Germline V gene lookup returns CDR1 LNHDA and CDR2 SQIVND (reference sequence). Trimming removed 11 bases from V and 6 bases from J; junction bases left unmatched: 9. CDR3 protein: CAVSTGIDGYTF. CDR3 nucleotide sequence: TGTGCCGTTTCGACAGGGATAGATGGCTACACCTTC.

This clonotype came up many times. V usage is TRBV10-2 and J usage is TRBJ1-2; D is undetermined. The germline V gene encodes CDR1 WSHSY and CDR2 SAAADI. This CDR3 comprises 13 residues. Trimming shortened V by 2 bases and J by 9 bases, and 13 bases separated the two germline ends. CDR3 coding DNA: TGCGCCAGCAGTGAGGGCGGGTATTTGAGCTACACCTTC. Residues: CASSEGGYLSYTF.

The genes are TRBV12-3 or TRBV12-4 and TRBJ1-1; D is uncertain. This CDR3 spans 13 amino acids. The V gene lost 0 bases and the J gene lost 11 bases, with 13 bases spanning the gap. The CDR3, as DNA: TGTGCCAGCAGTTTAGCGCAGGTACAGCGGGCTTTCTTT. It translates to CASSLAQVQRAFF.

Details on this clonotype: One base away lies a much larger clone, so this may be a sequencing read error. This sequence joins TRBV7-9 and TRBJ1-1; tentative D call: TRBD1 (6 bases). Germline V gene sequence: CDR1 SEHNR, CDR2 FQNEAQ (reference sequence). The CDR3 length is 14 residues. CDR3 protein: CASSFVDRNAEVFF. The CDR3 DNA reads as TGTGCCAGCAGCTTTGTTGACAGGAACGCTGAAGTTTTCTTT.

The V and J genes are TRBV12-3 or TRBV12-4 and TRBJ1-1; the D is unclear. This CDR3 has 15 amino acids. CDR3 DNA: TGTGCTAGTGGTTTGGTAGTCTCTAGCTACACTGAAGCTTTCTTT. This translates into CASGLVVSSYTEAFF.

The chain carries TRBV7-9 and TRBJ1-2; no definite D call. This CDR3 contains 15 residues. Trimming removed 1 base at V and 0 bases at J, with 9 bases between. CDR1 is SEHNR, CDR2 FQNEAQ, per germline (reference sequence). CDR3 sequence: CASSLEQTSNYGYTF. CDR3 DNA sequence: TGTGCCAGCAGCTTAGAGCAGACTTCTAACTATGGCTACACCTTC.

This clonotype was seen many times. This chain links TRBV4-2 with TRBJ2-2; 11 bases match TRBD2. V trimming: 2 bases; J trimming: 5 bases; junction bases outside the gene matches: 4. This CDR3 contains 16 residues. The germline gives CDR1 LGHNA, CDR2 YNFKEQ. DNA of the CDR3: TGTGCCAGCAGCCAACCACTAGCGGGAGTGACCGGGGAGCTGTTTTTT. This codes for CASSQPLAGVTGELFF.

This clonotype has at least ten counts. The J gene is TRBJ2-5, the V gene TRBV6-5, with 10 bases identical to TRBD2. Germline V CDR1 and CDR2: MNHEY, SVGAGI. V was clipped by 8 bases and J by 1 base; unmatched bases: 4. The CDR3 runs to 14 residues. The CDR3 is CASGAGGSQETQYF. The CDR3 DNA reads as TGTGCCAGCGGAGCGGGAGGGAGCCAAGAGACCCAGTACTTC.

The chain uses TRBV7-2 and TRBJ2-5, with D perhaps TRBD1 or TRBD2 (5 bases each). The germline gives CDR1 SGHTA, CDR2 FQGNSA. CDR3 length equals 14 residues. V lost 4 bases and J 5 bases, leaving 14 bases between the germline ends. DNA of the CDR3: TGTGCCAGCAGCTCCCGACGGGACGGGGAGACCCAGTACTTC. Its protein is CASSSRRDGETQYF.

This clonotype has ten or more counts. The chain has TRBV20-1 and TRBJ2-5; D call uncertain. CDR3 length equals 14 residues. V lost 0 bases and J lost 3, with 11 bases in between. The germline gives CDR1 DFQATT, CDR2 SNEGSKA (reference sequence). Written as DNA, the CDR3 is TGCAGTGCTAGAGATTTGGCTAGAGAAGAGACCCAGTACTTC. It translates to CSARDLAREETQYF.

This clonotype was seen only once. This may be a read error: a much more frequent sequence differs by one nucleotide. The conserved final phenylalanine or tryptophan is absent from the CDR3, which likely points to a read error. The chain carries TRBV20-1 and TRBJ2-5, with a tentative D call TRBD2 (6 bases). In germline, CDR1 is DFQATT, CDR2 SNEGSKA (reference sequence). V gave up 4 bases and J gave up 5 bases, with 26 bases separating them. CDR3 length: 17 amino acids. CDR3 sequence reads: CSATSPLAWGGGETQYC. CDR3 in DNA: TGCAGTGCTACCAGCCCCCTAGCATGGGGAGGTGGCGAGACCCAGTACTGC.

Concerning this clonotype: The junction and the germline gene differ at one end; a read error may be behind it. CDR3 sequence reads: CASSIFPGEEKLLF. CDR3 sequence (DNA): TGTGCCAGCAGTATTTTCCCCGGGGAAGAAAAACTGCTTTTT. This chain joins TRBV10-3 and TRBJ1-4; D is ambiguous. Germline V lookup: CDR1 ENHRY, CDR2 SYGVKD. This CDR3 is built from 14 residues.

The CDR3 region is CASSQLGQGAAEAFF. DNA for the CDR3: TGTGCCAGCAGCCAGTTGGGACAGGGGGCCGCTGAAGCTTTCTTT. The chain combines TRBV7-2 with TRBJ1-1, with 12 bases matching TRBD1. Germline loops: CDR1 SGHTA, CDR2 FQGNSA. The junction had 7 bases not matched to a gene; V was cut back by 5 bases and J by 6 bases. The CDR3 spans 15 residues.

J is TRBJ1-3 and V is TRBV15; 10 bases agree with TRBD1. The CDR3 loop spans 15 amino acids. The V and J ends lost 5 bases and 3 bases, in that order; junction bases with no gene match: 4. CDR1 and CDR2 from the germline V gene are LNHNV and YYDKDF (reference sequence). The CDR3 loop reads CATSAGQGYGNTIYF. Here the CDR3 DNA reads TGTGCCACCAGCGCGGGACAGGGGTATGGAAACACCATATATTTT.

The rearrangement links TRBV7-9 to TRBJ2-4; D possibly corresponds to TRBD2 (5 bases). CDR1 is SEHNR and CDR2 is FQNEAQ in the germline V gene (reference sequence). The CDR3 consists of 13 residues. V shed 6 bases and J shed 6 bases, with 12 bases lying between them. CDR3 residues: CASSPSSRNIQYF. The CDR3 bases are TGTGCCAGCAGTCCTTCTAGCAGAAACATTCAGTACTTC. Based on the CDR3 plus reference TRBV7-9 and TRBJ2-4, the full variable domain is DTGVSQNPRHKITKRGQNVTFRCDPISEHNRLYWYRQTLGQGPEFLTYFQNEAQLEKSRLLSDRFSAERPKGSFSTLEIQRTEQGDSAMYLCASSPSSRNIQYFGAGTRLSVL.

The rearrangement uses TRBV11-2 and TRBJ1-2; 7 bases fit TRBD1. Germline V gene data show CDR1 as SGHAT and CDR2 as FQNNGV. The CDR3 spans 13 residues. With 2 bases clipped from V and 8 bases from J, the junction kept 5 bases outside the gene matches. CDR3 sequence reads: CASSLSGTDGYTF. CDR3 sequence (DNA): TGTGCCAGCAGCTTATCCGGGACAGACGGCTACACCTTC.